Following are 29 T cell receptor beta chains from one sample sequenced in a study of shared clonotypes between healthy human individuals (dated by TCRdb to the early 2020s). The library was produced with the immunoSEQ multiplex PCR assay. TCRdb retrieved this table from immuneACCESS and kept in-frame rearrangements only. Not all clones are present; in checked studies, unresolved V genes account for under half, and no reason is known for the remainder. The table for this sample lists approximately 480,000 clones; approximately 79% of them were counted only once. The ten largest clones add up to approximately 13% of the sample. The sample comprised PBMCs. These receptors all stem from a woman aged 40 to 50 in good health. Some clones in this sample may be carry-over from other donors' samples.

J is TRBJ2-1 and V is TRBV10-1; TRBD2 matches at 15 bases. Germline values: CDR1 WNHNN, CDR2 SYGVQD (reference sequence). V shed 5 bases, J shed 8 bases, and the junction held 4 bases outside the gene matches. The CDR3 contains 15 residues. CDR3 sequence: CASSPGLAGGYEQFF. CDR3 DNA: TGCGCCAGCAGTCCGGGACTAGCGGGAGGATATGAGCAGTTCTTC.

Note on this clone: One end of the junction fails to match germline, which may point to a read error. Other DNA sequences from this sample encode an identical CDR3 as well. In DNA form, the CDR3 reads TGTGCCAGCAGCAGCCCGGGGGGCGAGCAATACTTC. Translating gives CASSSPGGEQYF. The V call is TRBV9, the J call TRBJ2-7, with D tentatively TRBD2 (7 bases). Germline V gene sequence: CDR1 SGDLS, CDR2 YYNGEE. The CDR3 consists of 12 residues.

A remark on this clone: The same CDR3 can be traced to other DNA sequences in this sample. The chain couples TRBV19 to TRBJ1-2; D gene uncertain. The germline V gene has CDR1 LNHDA and CDR2 SQIVND (reference sequence). The CDR3 sequence is 14 residues long. The ends were cut back, 4 bases at V and 1 base at J, with 10 bases in the middle. DNA of the CDR3: TGTGCCAGTAGTACACCGGGCCTTAACTATGGCTACACCTTC. Its translation: CASSTPGLNYGYTF.

Comment on this clone: This likely stems from a read error, as it lies one base from a far larger clone. The V and J genes are TRBV4-2 and TRBJ2-7; a weak D match, TRBD1 (5 bases). Germline V gene data show CDR1 as LGHNA and CDR2 as YNFKEQ. The CDR3 contains 15 residues. The DNA for the CDR3 is TGTGCCAGCAGCCACAACGTTGAGACAGCCTACAAGCAGTACTTC. This sequence encodes CASSHNVETAYKQYF.

V is TRBV4-1 and J is TRBJ2-2, with 11 positions matching TRBD2. Germline assignment: CDR1 MGHRA and CDR2 YSYEKL. V was pared by 5 bases and J by 4 bases, with 15 bases of the junction left unmatched. The CDR3 consists of 19 residues. CDR3 coding DNA: TGCGCCAGCAGCATTTGGCCTAGCGGGAGGACCCGAGGCACCGGGGAGCTGTTTTTT. Protein: CASSIWPSGRTRGTGELFF.

This chain connects TRBV5-4 to TRBJ1-2, with TRBD1 as a possible D gene (6 bases). Trimming took 0 bases from V and 0 from J, leaving 9 bases between them. The CDR3 extends over 15 amino acids. The germline CDR1 and CDR2 sequences are SGHNT and YYREEE (reference sequence). The CDR3 DNA reads as TGTGCCAGCAGCTTGGTACAGGGAACTAACTATGGCTACACCTTC. This encodes CASSLVQGTNYGYTF. Full variable domain (missing parts from reference TRBV5-4 and TRBJ1-2): ETGVTQSPTHLIKTRGQQVTLRCSSQSGHNTVSWYQQALGQGPQFIFQYYREEENGRGNFPPRFSGLQFPNYSSELNVNALELDDSALYLCASSLVQGTNYGYTFGSGTRLTVV.

This rearrangement joins TRBV18 to TRBJ2-7, with a tentative D call TRBD2 (6 bases). CDR1 and CDR2 (germline): KGHSH, LQKENI. This CDR3 has 16 amino acids. V was pared by 1 base and J by 1 base, with 14 bases between. CDR3 protein: CASSPLSRGLSYEQYF. CDR3 in DNA: TGTGCCAGCTCACCACTGTCCCGGGGACTGTCCTACGAGCAGTACTTC.

This rearrangement joins TRBV27 to TRBJ1-2, with 11 positions matching TRBD1. CDR3 length: 16 amino acids. V lost 1 base and J lost 4; bases outside the gene matches: 5. Germline CDR1 reads MNHEY; CDR2 reads SMNVEV (reference sequence). The CDR3 coding sequence is TGTGCCAGCAGTTTATTGGCGGGACAGGGGGTCTATGGCTACACCTTC. It encodes CASSLLAGQGVYGYTF.

This sequence joins TRBV28 and TRBJ2-2, with 7 bases matching TRBD1. Per germline, CDR1 MDHEN and CDR2 SYDVKM. After removal of 4 bases from V and 1 base from J, the junction contained 3 bases not matched to a gene. The CDR3 has 15 amino acids. In DNA form, the CDR3 reads TGTGCCAGCAGTTGGACAGGCCAGAACACCGGGGAGCTGTTTTTT. Its protein product is CASSWTGQNTGELFF.

This chain connects TRBV6-5 to TRBJ1-6, with D hard to call. The V and J ends lost 6 bases and 10 bases respectively, with 10 bases between them. This CDR3 region has 12 residues. The germline V gene has CDR1 MNHEY and CDR2 SVGAGI. CDR3 amino acids: CASRDGWSPLHF. CDR3 DNA sequence: TGTGCCAGCAGGGACGGGTGGTCACCCCTCCACTTT.

The V and J genes are TRBV7-2 and TRBJ2-5; D might be TRBD2 (5 bases). Germline V gene sequence: CDR1 SGHTA, CDR2 FQGNSA. The CDR3 has 13 residues. V was clipped by 5 bases and J by 1 base, with 8 bases between them. The DNA for the CDR3 is TGTGCCAGCAGCACTAGACGCCAAGAGACCCAGTACTTC. Its protein product is CASSTRRQETQYF.

The chain is built from TRBV28 and TRBJ2-2; D call uncertain. The length of the CDR3 is 16 residues. V lost 10 bases to trimming and J lost 0 bases, with 18 bases between them. CDR1 and CDR2 from the germline V gene are MDHEN and SYDVKM. CDR3 coding DNA: TGTGCCACCCCCTACATGGGCCGCCCGAACACCGGGGAGCTGTTTTTT. Amino acid sequence: CATPYMGRPNTGELFF.

This sequence joins TRBV28 and TRBJ1-5, with 7 positions matching TRBD1. The CDR3 runs to 14 residues. CDR1 and CDR2 from the germline V gene are MDHEN and SYDVKM. J was trimmed by 6 bases and V by 6 bases; bases with no gene match: 8. CDR3 region: CASRPDRVGQPQHF. The CDR3 DNA reads TGTGCCAGCAGACCTGACAGGGTCGGTCAGCCCCAGCATTTT.

This rearrangement joins TRBV19 to TRBJ2-3; TRBD1 matches at 8 bases. This CDR3 contains 14 residues. CDR1 and CDR2 from the germline V gene are LNHDA and SQIVND (reference sequence). Germline trimming cut 4 bases from V and 6 bases from J; bases unmatched to any gene: 6. The CDR3 DNA reads TGTGCCAGTAGTACCACAGGGGGGCTGGATACGCAGTATTTT. Encoded protein: CASSTTGGLDTQYF.

This sequence joins TRBV5-1 and TRBJ2-7; 9 nucleotides match TRBD1. Unmatched junction bases numbered 6, after V lost 0 bases and J lost 2 bases. This CDR3 has 16 residues. Per germline, CDR1 SGHRS and CDR2 YFSETQ. CDR3: CASSLARTGVAYEQYF. Written as DNA, the CDR3 is TGCGCCAGCAGCTTGGCCCGGACAGGGGTCGCCTACGAGCAGTACTTC.

The V and J genes are TRBV7-2 and TRBJ2-5; 7 positions agree with TRBD1. J gave up 4 bases and V 5 bases, and 7 bases lay outside the gene matches. The CDR3 has 14 residues. Germline lookup yields CDR1 SGHTA and CDR2 FQGNSA. The CDR3 DNA is TGTGCCAGCAGCCCCGGACAGGCTCTAGAGACCCAGTACTTC. It encodes CASSPGQALETQYF.

This chain links TRBV28 with TRBJ1-5, with D perhaps TRBD1 (5 bases). In germline, CDR1 is MDHEN, CDR2 SYDVKM. V lost 3 bases, J lost 6 bases, and 12 bases lay in between. The CDR3 is 14 amino acids. CDR3 residues: CASSFQGSFQPQHF. The CDR3 DNA follows: TGTGCCAGCAGTTTTCAGGGCTCATTTCAGCCCCAGCATTTT.

CDR3 in amino acids: CASSLAYIDRGPYEQYF. CDR3 coding DNA: TGTGCCAGCAGCTTGGCCTACATCGACAGGGGACCCTACGAGCAGTACTTC. The chain uses TRBV5-6 and TRBJ2-7, with TRBD1 matching 8 bases. CDR3 length: 17 residues. Trimming removed 0 bases from V and 2 bases from J; junction bases left unmatched: 10. The germline CDR1 and CDR2 sequences are SGHDT and YYEEEE.

The CDR3 protein is CASSADGQGARYTF. The CDR3 DNA reads TGTGCCAGCAGCGCGGACGGACAGGGGGCCCGCTACACCTTC. This chain uses TRBV9 with TRBJ1-2; 11 bases agree with TRBD1. This CDR3 is built from 14 residues. The V and J ends lost 3 bases and 9 bases, in that order; junction bases with no gene match: 7. The germline CDR1 and CDR2 sequences are SGDLS and YYNGEE.

This sequence joins TRBV27 and TRBJ1-5, with D perhaps matching TRBD1 (6 bases). The germline gives CDR1 MNHEY, CDR2 SMNVEV (reference sequence). This CDR3 comprises 14 residues. V shed 4 bases and J shed 4 bases, with 11 bases lying between them. CDR3 sequence (DNA): TGTGCCAGCAGTTATAATACAGGGAATCAGCCCCAGCATTTT. Its translation is CASSYNTGNQPQHF.

The rearrangement joins TRBV5-5 to TRBJ2-1, with 13 bases fitting TRBD2. After removal of 6 bases from V and 6 bases from J, the junction contained 21 bases not matched to a gene. CDR3 length: 20 residues. Germline CDR1 SGHKS, CDR2 YYEKEE (reference sequence). In DNA, the CDR3 is TGTGCCAGCAAAGTTTACGGGACTAGCGGGATTGGGCCCCGTGGCAATGAGCAGTTCTTC. It specifies CASKVYGTSGIGPRGNEQFF.

This chain connects TRBV6-1 to TRBJ1-4; D is unresolved. The germline gives CDR1 MNHNS, CDR2 SASEGT. The CDR3 has 15 residues. V dropped 3 bases and J dropped 8 bases, with 16 bases sitting between them. DNA of the CDR3: TGTGCCAGCAGTGAGATCCCAGCGGGTAGCGAAAAACTGTTTTTT. The encoded protein is CASSEIPAGSEKLFF.

The chain joins TRBV11-2 to TRBJ1-1, with 9 bases identical to TRBD1. The ends lost 3 bases at V and 5 bases at J; junction bases unmatched: 1. Germline CDR1 is SGHAT and CDR2 is FQNNGV. The CDR3 runs to 13 residues. The CDR3 is CASSLTGGTEAFF. The CDR3 DNA follows: TGTGCCAGCAGCTTGACAGGGGGAACTGAAGCTTTCTTT.

The V gene is TRBV28, the J gene TRBJ2-3, with TRBD2 identical over 9 bases. The CDR3 runs to 18 residues. Trimming cost V 8 bases and J 5 bases; bases outside gene matches: 20. CDR1 and CDR2 from the germline V gene are MDHEN and SYDVKM. CDR3 amino acids: CASRVGVSGGRAIDTQYF. The CDR3 DNA reads as TGTGCCAGCCGCGTTGGTGTCTCTGGCGGGAGGGCCATAGATACGCAGTATTTT.

The genes are TRBV15 and TRBJ2-1, with D perhaps matching TRBD2 (5 bases). Looked up from germline, CDR1 is LNHNV and CDR2 is YYDKDF (reference sequence). The ends were cut back, 0 bases at V and 0 bases at J, with 9 bases in the middle. The CDR3 extends over 16 amino acids. DNA for the CDR3: TGTGCCACCAGCAGAGATGGAGGCAACTCCTACAATGAGCAGTTCTTC. Translated: CATSRDGGNSYNEQFF.

The chain uses TRBV14 and TRBJ2-1, with D tentatively TRBD2 (7 bases). CDR1 SGHDN and CDR2 FVKESK come from the germline V gene. V lost 3 bases, J lost 9 bases, and 15 bases lay in between. CDR3 length equals 14 residues. The chain's CDR3 is CASSQGGGRGEQFF. DNA of the CDR3: TGTGCCAGCAGCCAGGGAGGGGGGAGAGGTGAGCAGTTCTTC.

This clone was counted a few times. This sequence joins TRBV9 and TRBJ1-3, with unresolved D. The CDR3 is 14 residues long. Germline V lookup: CDR1 SGDLS, CDR2 YYNGEE. The V end was cut by 0 bases, the J end by 3 bases, with 7 bases between. The CDR3 reads CASSVGGNGNTIYF. CDR3 DNA sequence: TGTGCCAGCAGCGTAGGGGGAAATGGAAACACCATATATTTT. Variable domain in full (rest from reference TRBV9 and TRBJ1-3): DSGVTQTPKHLITATGQRVTLRCSPRSGDLSVYWYQQSLDQGLQFLIQYYNGEERAKGNILERFSAQQFPDLHSELNLSSLELGDSALYFCASSVGGNGNTIYFGEGSWLTVV.

This rearrangement joins TRBV28 to TRBJ2-3, with D perhaps TRBD1 (5 bases). This CDR3 has 16 residues. Looked up from germline, CDR1 is MDHEN and CDR2 is SYDVKM. Trimming removed 3 bases at V and 2 bases at J, with 15 bases between. The CDR3 here is CASSFRSPGPTDTQYF. As DNA, the CDR3 is TGTGCCAGCAGTTTTAGGTCCCCAGGGCCCACAGATACGCAGTATTTT.

This rearrangement joins TRBV28 to TRBJ2-5; D remains unclear. The end of the DNA fits TRBJ2-7 better, so the J call may be wrong. Germline lookup yields CDR1 MDHEN and CDR2 SYDVKM. CDR3 length equals 12 residues. As DNA, the CDR3 is TGTGCCAGCAGTTCCACAGAATACGAGCAGTACTTC. Translation gives CASSSTEYEQYF.